The subject of this entry is one TCR beta chain. The data derive from a study of blood T cell repertoires in COVID-19. Study information: From T cells, B-cell-depleted T cells, or PBMCs came the material, which was cDNA or gDNA.

Libraries were prepared by immunoSEQ multiplex PCR; TCRdb keeps only in-frame clonotypes and omits some of them. Among fewer than 180,000 clones, 80% to 90% were seen once, and the ten largest hold 3% to 4%. The CDR3 spans 16 residues. The germline gives CDR1 SGHRS, CDR2 YFSETQ. The trim removed 1 base at V and 4 bases at J, leaving 6 bases unmatched. What was sequenced was peripheral blood. This sequence originates from an older man with acute or convalescent COVID-19. The rearrangement links TRBV5-1 to TRBJ2-1, with TRBD1 matching 9 bases. The CDR3, as DNA: TGCGCCAGCAGCTTGACAGGACAGGGGAGTTACAATGAGCAGTTCTTC. Its protein is CASSLTGQGSYNEQFF.